This TCR beta chain was obtained from a study of radiation and T cells in renal cell carcinoma. Only in-frame clones appear in the TCRdb table, and some are missing; sequencing was by immunoSEQ multiplex PCR. The data hold about 150,000 clones, with approximately 88% observed a single time. This CDR3 contains 14 residues. The V gene lost 0 bases and the J gene lost 7 bases, with 8 bases spanning the gap. Germline V lookup: CDR1 SGHRS, CDR2 YFSETQ. As to time point: blood 2 weeks post-SBRT. Treatment denoted: 15 Gy SBRT to primary tumor, nephrectomy 4 weeks later. This chain connects TRBV5-1 to TRBJ1-6; tentative D call: TRBD1 (6 bases). The material was blood, obtained from a patient whose treatment included radiotherapy and nephrectomy. The clonotype comes from a woman aged 50 to 60 with renal cell carcinoma. CDR3 coding DNA: TGCGCCAGCAGCTTGGAGAGGGGGAATTCACCCCTCCACTTT. Amino acids: CASSLERGNSPLHF.